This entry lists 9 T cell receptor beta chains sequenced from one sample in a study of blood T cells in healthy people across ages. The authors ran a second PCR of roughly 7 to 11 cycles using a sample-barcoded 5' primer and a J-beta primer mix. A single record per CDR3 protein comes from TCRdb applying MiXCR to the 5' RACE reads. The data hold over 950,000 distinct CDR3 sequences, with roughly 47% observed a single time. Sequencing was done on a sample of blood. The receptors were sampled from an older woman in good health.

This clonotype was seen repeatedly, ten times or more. The CDR3 reads CAISGANFNNEQFF. The CDR3 nucleotides read TGTGCCATCAGTGGCGCTAATTTCAACAATGAGCAGTTCTTC. V and J are TRBV10-3 and TRBJ2-1; D uncertain. V lost 4 bases, J lost 5 bases, and 12 bases lay in between. Germline V lookup: CDR1 ENHRY, CDR2 SYGVKD. The length of the CDR3 is 14 residues.

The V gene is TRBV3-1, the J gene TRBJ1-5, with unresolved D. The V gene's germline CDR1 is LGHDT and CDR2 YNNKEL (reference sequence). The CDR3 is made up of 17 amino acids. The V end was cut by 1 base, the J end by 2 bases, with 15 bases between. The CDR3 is CASSQGAGGQGNQPQHF. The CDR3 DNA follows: TGTGCCAGCAGCCAAGGGGCTGGAGGCCAGGGCAATCAGCCCCAGCATTTT.

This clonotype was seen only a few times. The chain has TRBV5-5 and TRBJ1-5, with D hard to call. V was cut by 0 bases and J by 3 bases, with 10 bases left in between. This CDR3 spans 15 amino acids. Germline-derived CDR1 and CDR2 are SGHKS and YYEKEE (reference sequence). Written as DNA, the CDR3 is TGTGCCAGCAGCTTGGGCCCCGGTGACAATCAGCCCCAGCATTTT. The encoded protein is CASSLGPGDNQPQHF.

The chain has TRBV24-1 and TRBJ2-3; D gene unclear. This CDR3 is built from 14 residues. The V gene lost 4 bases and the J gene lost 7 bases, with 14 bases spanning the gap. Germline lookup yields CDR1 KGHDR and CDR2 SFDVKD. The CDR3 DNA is TGTGCCACCAGTGAGGAAAACTACCCCTATACGCAGTATTTT. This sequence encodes CATSEENYPYTQYF.

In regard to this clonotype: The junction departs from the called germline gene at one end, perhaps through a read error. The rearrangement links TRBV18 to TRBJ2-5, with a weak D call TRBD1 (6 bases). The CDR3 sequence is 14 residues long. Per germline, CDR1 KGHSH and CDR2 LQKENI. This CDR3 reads CASLPRDTEETQYF. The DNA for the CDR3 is TGCGCCAGCCTTCCCCGGGACACTGAGGAGACCCAGTACTTC. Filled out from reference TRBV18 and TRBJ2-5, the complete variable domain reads NAGVMQNPRHLVRRRGQEARLRCSPMKGHSHVYWYRQLPEEGLKFMVYLQKENIIDESGMPKERFSAEFPKEGPSILRIQQVVRGDSAAYFCASLPRDTEETQYFGPGTRLLVL.

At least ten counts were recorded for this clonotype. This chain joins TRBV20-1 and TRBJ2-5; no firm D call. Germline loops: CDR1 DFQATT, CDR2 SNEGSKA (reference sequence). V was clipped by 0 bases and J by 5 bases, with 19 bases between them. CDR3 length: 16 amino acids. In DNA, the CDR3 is TGCAGTGCTAGAGATGCGAGGAGTATCATAAGGGAGACCCAGTACTTC. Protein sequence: CSARDARSIIRETQYF.

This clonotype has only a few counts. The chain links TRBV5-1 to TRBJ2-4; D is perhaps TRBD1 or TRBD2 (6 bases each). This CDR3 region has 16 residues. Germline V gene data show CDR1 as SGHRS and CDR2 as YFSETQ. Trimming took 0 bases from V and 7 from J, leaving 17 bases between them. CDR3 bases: TGCGCCAGCAGCTTGGCCGGGGGCACAGGGACCAACATTCAGTACTTC. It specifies CASSLAGGTGTNIQYF.

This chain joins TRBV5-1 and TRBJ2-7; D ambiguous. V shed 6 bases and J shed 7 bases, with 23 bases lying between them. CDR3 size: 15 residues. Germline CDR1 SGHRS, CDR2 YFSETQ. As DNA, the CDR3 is TGCGCCAGCAACCCCCATCGACCGAGAGGTAATGAGCAGTACTTC. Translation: CASNPHRPRGNEQYF. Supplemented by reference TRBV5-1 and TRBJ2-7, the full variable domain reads KAGVTQTPRYLIKTRGQQVTLSCSPISGHRSVSWYQQTPGQGLQFLFEYFSETQRNKGNFPGRFSGRQFSNSRSEMNVSTLELGDSALYLCASNPHRPRGNEQYFGPGTRLTVT.

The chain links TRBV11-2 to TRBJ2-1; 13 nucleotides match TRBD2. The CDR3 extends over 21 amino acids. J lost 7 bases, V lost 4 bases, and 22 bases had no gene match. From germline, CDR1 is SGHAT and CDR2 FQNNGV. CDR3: CASSSPFALAGGGQVQNEQFF. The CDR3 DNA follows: TGTGCCAGCAGCTCTCCATTCGCACTAGCGGGAGGGGGGCAGGTTCAGAATGAGCAGTTCTTC.